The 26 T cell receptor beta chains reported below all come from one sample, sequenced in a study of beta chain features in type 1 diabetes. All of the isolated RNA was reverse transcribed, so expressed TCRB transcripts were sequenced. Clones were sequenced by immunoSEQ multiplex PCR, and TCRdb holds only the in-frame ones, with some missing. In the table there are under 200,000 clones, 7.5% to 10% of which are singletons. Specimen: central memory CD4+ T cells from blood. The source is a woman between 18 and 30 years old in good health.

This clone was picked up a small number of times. This CDR3 is CASSVETSGNTQYF. The CDR3 bases are TGTGCCAGCAGTGTTGAGACTAGCGGTAATACGCAGTATTTT. V gene TRBV2 combines with J gene TRBJ2-3; TRBD2 matches 9 bases. There are 14 residues in the CDR3. Germline CDR1 SNHLY, CDR2 FYNNEI. V lost 4 bases to trimming and J lost 7 bases; unmatched junction nucleotides: 6.

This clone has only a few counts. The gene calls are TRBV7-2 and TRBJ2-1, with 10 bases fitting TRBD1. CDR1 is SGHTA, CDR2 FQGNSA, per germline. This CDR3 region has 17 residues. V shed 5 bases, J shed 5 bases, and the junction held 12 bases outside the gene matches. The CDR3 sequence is CASSPPAGQGPHNEQFF. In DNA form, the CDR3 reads TGTGCCAGCAGCCCGCCCGCGGGACAGGGGCCGCACAATGAGCAGTTCTTC.

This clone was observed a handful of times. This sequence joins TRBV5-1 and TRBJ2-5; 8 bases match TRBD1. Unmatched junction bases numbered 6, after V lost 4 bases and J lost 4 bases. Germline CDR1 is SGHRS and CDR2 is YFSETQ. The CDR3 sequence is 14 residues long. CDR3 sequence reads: CASSGGQGSETQYF. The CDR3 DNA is TGCGCCAGCAGCGGAGGACAGGGATCAGAGACCCAGTACTTC.

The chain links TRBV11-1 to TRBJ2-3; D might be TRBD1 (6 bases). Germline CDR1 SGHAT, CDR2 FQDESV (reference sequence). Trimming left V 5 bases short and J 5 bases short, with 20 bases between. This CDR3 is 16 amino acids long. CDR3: CASSHSRQALGDTQYF. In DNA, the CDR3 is TGTGCCAGCAGCCACTCCCGACAGGCCCTCGGAGATACGCAGTATTTT.

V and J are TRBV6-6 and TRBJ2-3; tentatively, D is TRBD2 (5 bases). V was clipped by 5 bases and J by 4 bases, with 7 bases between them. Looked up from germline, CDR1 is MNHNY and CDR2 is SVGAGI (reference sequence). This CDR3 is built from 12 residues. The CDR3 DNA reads TGTGCCAGCAGTACGGACTCAGATACGCAGTATTTT. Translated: CASSTDSDTQYF.

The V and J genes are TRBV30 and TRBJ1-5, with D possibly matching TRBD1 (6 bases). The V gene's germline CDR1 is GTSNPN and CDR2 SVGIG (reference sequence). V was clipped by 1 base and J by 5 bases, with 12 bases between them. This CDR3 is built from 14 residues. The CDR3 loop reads CAWSEGGSYQPQHF. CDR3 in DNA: TGTGCCTGGAGTGAAGGGGGAAGCTATCAGCCCCAGCATTTT.

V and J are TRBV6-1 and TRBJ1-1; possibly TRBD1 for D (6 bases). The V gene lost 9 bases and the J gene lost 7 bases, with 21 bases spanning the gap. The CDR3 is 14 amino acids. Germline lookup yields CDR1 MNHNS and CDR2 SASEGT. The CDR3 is CASSKGRRGGEAFF. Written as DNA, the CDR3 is TGTGCCAGTTCCAAGGGACGGAGAGGGGGTGAAGCTTTCTTT.

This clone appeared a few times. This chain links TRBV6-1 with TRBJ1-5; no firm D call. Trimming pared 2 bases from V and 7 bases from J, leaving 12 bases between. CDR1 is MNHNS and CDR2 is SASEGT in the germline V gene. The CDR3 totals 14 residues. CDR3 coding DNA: TGTGCCAGCAGTGAAAAACTAGTGGGACAGCCCCAGCATTTT. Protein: CASSEKLVGQPQHF.

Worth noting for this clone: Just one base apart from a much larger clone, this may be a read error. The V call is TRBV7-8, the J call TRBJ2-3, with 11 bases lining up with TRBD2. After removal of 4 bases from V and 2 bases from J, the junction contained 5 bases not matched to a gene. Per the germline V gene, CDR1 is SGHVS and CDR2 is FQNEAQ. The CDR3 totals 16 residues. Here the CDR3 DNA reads TGTGCCAGCAGCTCCACGGGACTAGCGGACACAGATACGCAGTATTTT. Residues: CASSSTGLADTDTQYF. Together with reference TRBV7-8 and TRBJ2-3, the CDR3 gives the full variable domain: GAGVSQSPRYKVAKRGQDVALRCDPISGHVSLFWYQQALGQGPEFLTYFQNEAQLDKSGLPSDRFFAERPEGSVSTLKIQRTQQEDSAVYLCASSSTGLADTDTQYFGPGTRLTVL.

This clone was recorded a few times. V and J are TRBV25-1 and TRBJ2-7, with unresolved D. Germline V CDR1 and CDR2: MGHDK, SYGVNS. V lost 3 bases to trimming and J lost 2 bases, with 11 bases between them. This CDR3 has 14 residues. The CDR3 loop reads CASSDQVTAYEQYF. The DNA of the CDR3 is TGTGCCAGCAGTGATCAGGTAACCGCCTACGAGCAGTACTTC.

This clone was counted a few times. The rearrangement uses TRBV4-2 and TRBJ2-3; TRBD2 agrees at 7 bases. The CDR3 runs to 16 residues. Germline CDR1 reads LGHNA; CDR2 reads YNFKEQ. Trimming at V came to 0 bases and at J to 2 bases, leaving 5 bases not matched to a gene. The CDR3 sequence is CASSQEWRGITDTQYF. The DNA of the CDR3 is TGTGCCAGCAGCCAAGAGTGGCGGGGGATCACAGATACGCAGTATTTT.

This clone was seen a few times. CDR3 loop: CASSEGGQETQYF. CDR3 in DNA: TGTGCCAGCAGTGAGGGAGGACAAGAGACCCAGTACTTC. V and J are TRBV2 and TRBJ2-5; TRBD2 might be the D (6 bases). V was shortened by 3 bases and J by 2 bases, with 7 bases between the two germline ends. Per germline, CDR1 SNHLY and CDR2 FYNNEI. This CDR3 has 13 amino acids.

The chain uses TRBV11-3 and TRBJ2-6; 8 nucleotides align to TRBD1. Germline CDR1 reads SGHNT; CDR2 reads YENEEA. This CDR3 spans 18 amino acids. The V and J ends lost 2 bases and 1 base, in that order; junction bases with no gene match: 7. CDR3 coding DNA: TGTGCCAGCAGCTTAAGGGACAGGCCTACATCTGGGGCCAACGTCCTGACTTTC. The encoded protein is CASSLRDRPTSGANVLTF.

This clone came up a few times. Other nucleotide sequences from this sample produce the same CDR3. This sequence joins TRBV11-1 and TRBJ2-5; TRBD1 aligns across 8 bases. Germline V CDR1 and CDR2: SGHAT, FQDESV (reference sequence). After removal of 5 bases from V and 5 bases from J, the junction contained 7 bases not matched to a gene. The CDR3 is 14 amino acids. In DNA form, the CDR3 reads TGTGCCAGCAGCCTTGGACAGGGACAGGAGACCCAGTACTTC. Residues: CASSLGQGQETQYF.

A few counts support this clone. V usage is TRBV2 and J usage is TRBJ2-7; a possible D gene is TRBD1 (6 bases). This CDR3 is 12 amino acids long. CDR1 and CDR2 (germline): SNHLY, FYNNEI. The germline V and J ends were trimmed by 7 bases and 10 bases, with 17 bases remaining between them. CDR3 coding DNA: TGTGCCAGCACCAGAGGGGGTGGGGACCAGTACTTC. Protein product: CASTRGGGDQYF.

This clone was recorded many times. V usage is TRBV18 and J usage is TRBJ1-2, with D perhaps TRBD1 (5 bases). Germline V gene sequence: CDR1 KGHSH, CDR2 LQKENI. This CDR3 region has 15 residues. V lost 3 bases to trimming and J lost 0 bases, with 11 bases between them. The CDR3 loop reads CASSPRQSSNYGYTF. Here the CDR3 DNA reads TGTGCCAGCTCACCCCGACAGTCCTCTAACTATGGCTACACCTTC.

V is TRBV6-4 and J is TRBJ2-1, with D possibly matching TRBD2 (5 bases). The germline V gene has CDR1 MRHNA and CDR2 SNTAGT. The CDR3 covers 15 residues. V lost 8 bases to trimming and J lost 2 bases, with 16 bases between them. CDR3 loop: CASFLGDEPYNEQFF. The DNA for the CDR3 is TGTGCCAGCTTCCTCGGGGATGAACCCTACAATGAGCAGTTCTTC.

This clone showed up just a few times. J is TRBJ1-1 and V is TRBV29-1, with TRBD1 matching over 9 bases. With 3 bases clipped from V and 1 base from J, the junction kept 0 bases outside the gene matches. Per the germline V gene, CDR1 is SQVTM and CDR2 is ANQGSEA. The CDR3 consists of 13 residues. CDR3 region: CSVEGQGNTEAFF. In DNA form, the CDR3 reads TGCAGCGTTGAGGGACAGGGGAACACTGAAGCTTTCTTT.

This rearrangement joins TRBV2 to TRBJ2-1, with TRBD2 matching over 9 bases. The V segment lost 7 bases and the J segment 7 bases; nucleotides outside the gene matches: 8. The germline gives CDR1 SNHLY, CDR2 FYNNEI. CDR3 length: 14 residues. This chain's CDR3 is CASKVAGVSNEQFF. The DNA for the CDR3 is TGTGCCAGCAAGGTAGCGGGAGTCAGTAATGAGCAGTTCTTC.

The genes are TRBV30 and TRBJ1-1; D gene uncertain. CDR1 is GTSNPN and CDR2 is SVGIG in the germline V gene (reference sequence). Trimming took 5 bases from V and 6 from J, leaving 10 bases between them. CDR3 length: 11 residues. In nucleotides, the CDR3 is TGTGCCTGGGGATATCAGGCTGAAGCTTTCTTT. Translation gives CAWGYQAEAFF. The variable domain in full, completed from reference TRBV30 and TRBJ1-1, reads SQTIHQWPATLVQPVGSPLSLECTVEGTSNPNLYWYRQAAGRGLQLLFYSVGIGQISSEVPQNLSASRPQDRQFILSSKKLLLSDSGFYLCAWGYQAEAFFGQGTRLTVV.

The CDR3, as DNA: TGTGCCAGTAGTATGAGGGACACGAACACTGAAGCTTTCTTT. It codes for CASSMRDTNTEAFF. V gene TRBV19 combines with J gene TRBJ1-1, with TRBD1 as a possible D gene (6 bases). The V gene's germline CDR1 is LNHDA and CDR2 SQIVND (reference sequence). V lost 3 bases, J lost 1 base, and 9 bases lay in between. The CDR3 has 14 residues. The full variable domain, rest sourced from reference TRBV19 and TRBJ1-1, is DGGITQSPKYLFRKEGQNVTLSCEQNLNHDAMYWYRQDPGQGLRLIYYSQIVNDFQKGDIAEGYSVSREKKESFPLTVTSAQKNPTAFYLCASSMRDTNTEAFFGQGTRLTVV.

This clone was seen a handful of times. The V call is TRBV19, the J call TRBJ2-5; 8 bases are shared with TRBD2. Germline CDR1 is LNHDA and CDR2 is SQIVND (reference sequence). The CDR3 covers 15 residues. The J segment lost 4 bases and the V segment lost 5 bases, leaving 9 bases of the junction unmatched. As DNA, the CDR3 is TGTGCCAGTAGTCCCCGTAGCGGGAAATTAGAGACCCAGTACTTC. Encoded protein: CASSPRSGKLETQYF.

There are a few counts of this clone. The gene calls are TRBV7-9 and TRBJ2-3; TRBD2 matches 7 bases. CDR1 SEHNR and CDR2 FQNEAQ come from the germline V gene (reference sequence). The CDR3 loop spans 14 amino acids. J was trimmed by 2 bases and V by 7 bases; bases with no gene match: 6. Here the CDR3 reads CASKILANTDTQYF. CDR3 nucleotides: TGTGCCAGCAAGATACTAGCGAACACAGATACGCAGTATTTT.

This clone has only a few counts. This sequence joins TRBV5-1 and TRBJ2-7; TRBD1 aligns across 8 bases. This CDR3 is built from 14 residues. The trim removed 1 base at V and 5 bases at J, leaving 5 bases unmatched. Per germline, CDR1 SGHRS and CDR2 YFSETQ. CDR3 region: CASSLNPGGHEQYF. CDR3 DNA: TGCGCCAGCAGCTTGAATCCAGGGGGCCACGAGCAGTACTTC.

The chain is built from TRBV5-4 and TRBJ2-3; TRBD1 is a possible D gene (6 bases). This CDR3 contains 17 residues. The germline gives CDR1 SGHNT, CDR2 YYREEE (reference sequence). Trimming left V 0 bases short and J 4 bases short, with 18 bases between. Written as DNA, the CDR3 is TGTGCCAGCAGCTTGGGCCCCCAGGGGATTACGGCAGATACGCAGTATTTT. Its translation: CASSLGPQGITADTQYF.

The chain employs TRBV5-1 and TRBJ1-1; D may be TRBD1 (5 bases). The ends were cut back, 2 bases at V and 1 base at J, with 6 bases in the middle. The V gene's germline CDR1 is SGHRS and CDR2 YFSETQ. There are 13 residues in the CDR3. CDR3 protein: CASSFQGNTEAFF. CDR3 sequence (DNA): TGCGCCAGCAGCTTTCAGGGGAACACTGAAGCTTTCTTT.